The rows below give T cell receptor beta chains drawn from one sample of a study of T cell responses to AZD1222 COVID-19 vaccine. TCRdb's copy holds only in-frame clones and misses some; the assay was immunoSEQ multiplex PCR. There are 110,000 to 150,000 clones in the sample; 90% to 95% occur only once, and under 2% lies in the top ten. Sequencing used peripheral blood, obtained on day 0 of AZD1222 vaccination. The origin of the receptors is an adult in good health. CDR3s include the opening cysteine and the closing phenylalanine or tryptophan. Fields, in order: J gene, D gene, clone size, V gene, CDR3 protein, CDR3 DNA. D genes are given only for firm matches. Where a row states a size, it is once, few, many or the class of an expanded clone; other rows omit it.

j_call: TRBJ1-6
d_call: .
clone_size: .
v_call: TRBV7-8
cdr3_aa: CASQRLGNSPLHF
cdr3_nt: TGTGCCAGTCAGCGACTAGGAAATTCACCCCTCCACTTT

j_call: TRBJ1-2
d_call: .
clone_size: once
v_call: TRBV3-1/TRBV3-2
cdr3_aa: CASSLGSNYGYTF
cdr3_nt: TGTGCCAGCAGTTTGGGGTCCAACTATGGCTACACCTTC

j_call: TRBJ2-7
d_call: .
clone_size: once
v_call: TRBV5-6
cdr3_aa: CASSRRGVPSYEQYF
cdr3_nt: TGTGCCAGCAGCCGTCGGGGTGTACCCTCCTACGAGCAGTACTTC

j_call: TRBJ2-7
d_call: .
clone_size: .
v_call: TRBV7-2
cdr3_aa: CASSPRVGSYYEQYF
cdr3_nt: TGTGCCAGCAGCCCCCGAGTGGGATCTTACTACGAGCAGTACTTC

j_call: TRBJ1-4
d_call: .
clone_size: .
v_call: TRBV6-5
cdr3_aa: CASSYDSLNEKLFF
cdr3_nt: TGTGCCAGCAGTTACGATAGCCTAAATGAAAAACTGTTTTTT

j_call: TRBJ2-1
d_call: .
clone_size: .
v_call: TRBV3-1/TRBV3-2
cdr3_aa: CASSQGGGAFNEQFF
cdr3_nt: TGTGCCAGCAGCCAGGGAGGGGGGGCTTTTAATGAGCAGTTCTTC

j_call: TRBJ2-7
d_call: TRBD1
clone_size: .
v_call: TRBV5-1
cdr3_aa: CASSLTGGYEQYF
cdr3_nt: TGCGCCAGCAGCTTGACAGGGGGCTACGAGCAGTACTTC

j_call: TRBJ2-5
d_call: TRBD2
clone_size: .
v_call: TRBV6-2/TRBV6-3
cdr3_aa: CASSPAGPETQYF
cdr3_nt: TGTGCCAGCAGTCCAGCGGGGCCAGAGACCCAGTACTTC

j_call: TRBJ2-7
d_call: .
clone_size: .
v_call: TRBV28
cdr3_aa: CASSLGQGLYEQYF
cdr3_nt: TGTGCCAGCAGTTTGGGCCAGGGCCTCTACGAGCAGTACTTC

j_call: TRBJ2-7
d_call: TRBD1
clone_size: .
v_call: TRBV30
cdr3_aa: CAWSRTGPYEQYF
cdr3_nt: TGTGCCTGGAGCCGGACAGGCCCCTACGAGCAGTACTTC

j_call: TRBJ2-1
d_call: .
clone_size: .
v_call: TRBV5-4
cdr3_aa: CASSLFAGNYEQFF
cdr3_nt: TGTGCCAGCAGCTTGTTCGCAGGGAACTATGAGCAGTTCTTC

j_call: TRBJ2-3
d_call: .
clone_size: .
v_call: TRBV5-1
cdr3_aa: CASSLGVRSTDTQYF
cdr3_nt: TGCGCCAGCAGCTTGGGGGTCCGAAGCACAGATACGCAGTATTTT

j_call: TRBJ1-5
d_call: .
clone_size: .
v_call: TRBV7-2
cdr3_aa: CASSSHLNQPQHF
cdr3_nt: TGTGCCAGCAGTTCCCATCTCAATCAGCCCCAGCATTTT

j_call: TRBJ1-2
d_call: .
clone_size: .
v_call: TRBV18
cdr3_aa: CASSPDSANYGYTF
cdr3_nt: TGTGCCAGCTCACCGGACAGCGCTAACTATGGCTACACCTTC

j_call: TRBJ1-6
d_call: TRBD1
clone_size: .
v_call: TRBV28
cdr3_aa: CASSAGQGNAPLHF
cdr3_nt: TGTGCCAGCAGTGCTGGACAGGGGAACGCACCCCTCCACTTT